This T cell receptor beta chain was documented in a study of T cell responses to AZD1222 COVID-19 vaccine. Study-level information: Recipients boosted at about 4 weeks or about 12 weeks are pooled. General study findings and limits: Breadth and depth of Spike-specific TCRs rose after two AZD1222 doses. Repertoire collection took place solely once the T cell response had peaked. It was only a handful of AZD1222 recipients who were seropositive at baseline.

The assay was immunoSEQ multiplex PCR, and TCRdb's table has in-frame clones only and misses some. Of 85,000 to 110,000 clones in the sample, approximately 88% were seen once. The CDR3 length is 12 residues. CDR1 and CDR2 from the germline V gene are SGHNT and YYREEE (reference sequence). The V end lost 4 bases, the J end lost 1 base, and 5 bases lay between the germline ends. Worth noting for this clone: Antigen: not known.

The sequence came from an adult in good health. The material was peripheral blood, obtained on day 0 of AZD1222 vaccination. J is TRBJ1-1 and V is TRBV5-4; D is unclear. The CDR3 DNA reads as TGTGCCAGCAGCCCAGGGAACACTGAAGCTTTCTTT. It is translated as CASSPGNTEAFF.